One and the same sample provided the 20 T cell receptor beta chains below, sequenced in a study of shared clonotypes between healthy human individuals. Method: immunoSEQ multiplex PCR; TCRdb's copy keeps in-frame clones and lacks some. Among almost 750,000 clones, just under 75% were seen once, and the ten largest hold 1.8%. Input material: memory CD4+ T cells sorted from blood. Regarding subset: CD45RA-negative fraction. Receptors originate from a woman aged 25 to 45 in good health.

Only a few counts were recorded for this clone. This chain uses TRBV7-6 with TRBJ2-2; 8 bases align to TRBD2. The CDR3 runs 14 residues. J was trimmed by 4 bases and V by 2 bases; bases with no gene match: 0. Germline V gives CDR1 SGHVS, CDR2 FNYEAQ. The CDR3 DNA follows: TGTGCCAGCAGCTTAACTAGCGGCACCGGGGAGCTGTTTTTT. Translated: CASSLTSGTGELFF.

The chain uses TRBV7-9 and TRBJ1-6; D gene ambiguous. Per the germline V gene, CDR1 is SEHNR and CDR2 is FQNEAQ (reference sequence). CDR3 size: 18 residues. The V and J ends lost 4 bases and 0 bases respectively, with 16 bases between them. CDR3 in amino acids: CASSSPLTESSYNSPLHF. The CDR3 nucleotides read TGTGCCAGCAGCTCTCCCCTTACAGAGAGCTCCTATAATTCACCCCTCCACTTT.

The chain combines TRBV7-2 with TRBJ1-2, with 7 nucleotides matching TRBD1. The CDR3 runs to 17 residues. Trimming cost V 1 base and J 6 bases; bases outside gene matches: 14. The V gene's germline CDR1 is SGHTA and CDR2 FQGNSA. The CDR3, as DNA: TGTGCCAGCAGCTTAGGGCCCGGACAGTCAGGGGGTGATGGCTACACCTTC. Translating gives CASSLGPGQSGGDGYTF.

The genes are TRBV6-5 and TRBJ2-7; a weak D match, TRBD1 (6 bases). The CDR3 has 14 amino acids. Deletions cut 6 bases from V and 0 bases from J, with 12 bases between. Germline V lookup: CDR1 MNHEY, CDR2 SVGAGI. CDR3 coding DNA: TGTGCCAGCAGACGACAGGTTAGCTCCTACGAGCAGTACTTC. It translates to CASRRQVSSYEQYF.

A note on this clone: Within the sample, other DNA sequences also encode this same CDR3. This rearrangement joins TRBV18 to TRBJ1-1; tentative D call: TRBD1 (6 bases). This CDR3 spans 14 amino acids. Trimming pared 3 bases from V and 2 bases from J, leaving 10 bases between. Germline CDR1 KGHSH, CDR2 LQKENI. In DNA form, the CDR3 reads TGTGCCAGCTCACCGCAGGACAGCAACACTGAAGCTTTCTTT. This sequence encodes CASSPQDSNTEAFF.

This chain links TRBV27 with TRBJ2-7; D assignment may be TRBD1 or TRBD2 (6 bases each). The V end lost 7 bases, the J end lost 6 bases, and 22 bases lay between the germline ends. CDR1 and CDR2 from the germline V gene are MNHEY and SMNVEV (reference sequence). The CDR3 sequence is 15 residues long. CDR3: CASTTLTGGRIEQYF. CDR3 in DNA: TGTGCCAGCACCACCCTCACCGGGGGCAGGATCGAGCAGTACTTC.

DNA of the CDR3: TGTGCCAGCACCTCAACCGGGACAGGGGACGGAAACACCATATATTTT. Protein product: CASTSTGTGDGNTIYF. The chain joins TRBV28 to TRBJ1-3; 10 bases are a match to TRBD1. The CDR3 covers 16 residues. V lost 7 bases, J lost 4 bases, and 10 bases stayed unmatched. CDR1 and CDR2 (germline): MDHEN, SYDVKM.

The chain employs TRBV28 and TRBJ1-1; 11 bases align to TRBD1. The CDR3 extends over 14 amino acids. V lost 8 bases to trimming and J lost 6 bases; unmatched junction nucleotides: 8. Germline V lookup: CDR1 MDHEN, CDR2 SYDVKM. In nucleotides, the CDR3 is TGTGCCAGCCGGACAGGGGGCTTGGTTGCTGAAGCTTTCTTT. The encoded protein is CASRTGGLVAEAFF.

The chain combines TRBV27 with TRBJ2-3; no reliable D call. The germline gives CDR1 MNHEY, CDR2 SMNVEV (reference sequence). CDR3 length equals 15 residues. Trimming cost V 5 bases and J 1 base, with 13 bases left between them. The CDR3 spells CASSRYVEGTDTQYF. The CDR3 DNA follows: TGTGCCAGCAGTCGCTATGTGGAAGGCACAGATACGCAGTATTTT.

The V call is TRBV6-5, the J call TRBJ2-1; the match to TRBD2 covers 10 bases. Trimming at V came to 5 bases and at J to 5 bases, leaving 6 bases not matched to a gene. The CDR3 is 15 residues long. Germline assignment: CDR1 MNHEY and CDR2 SVGAGI. The CDR3 spells CASSRGTSVDNEQFF. Here the CDR3 DNA reads TGTGCCAGCAGTCGCGGGACTAGCGTCGACAATGAGCAGTTCTTC.

The genes are TRBV5-6 and TRBJ2-2; 12 bases are a match to TRBD2. Germline V gives CDR1 SGHDT, CDR2 YYEEEE. This CDR3 is 17 amino acids long. V shed 1 base and J 4 bases; nucleotides not matched to a gene: 5. Here the CDR3 DNA reads TGTGCCAGCAGCTTGCTAGCGGGAGGGCCAGGCACCGGGGAGCTGTTTTTT. It yields the protein CASSLLAGGPGTGELFF.

This clone has just one count. The J gene is TRBJ2-5, the V gene TRBV7-2; no firm D call. This CDR3 spans 14 amino acids. V was clipped by 0 bases and J by 4 bases, with 9 bases between them. Germline V gene lookup returns CDR1 SGHTA and CDR2 FQGNSA. CDR3: CASSLAMYRETQYF. The CDR3 DNA reads as TGTGCCAGCAGCTTAGCGATGTATCGAGAGACCCAGTACTTC.

The chain links TRBV6-1 to TRBJ2-2; D remains ambiguous. V lost 2 bases and J lost 0, with 4 bases in between. This CDR3 spans 14 amino acids. Looked up from germline, CDR1 is MNHNS and CDR2 is SASEGT. CDR3 coding DNA: TGTGCCAGCAGTGAAAGATCGAACACCGGGGAGCTGTTTTTT. Protein sequence: CASSERSNTGELFF.

Worth noting for this clone: Other DNA variants within this sample encode the same CDR3. The chain is built from TRBV7-2 and TRBJ2-5; D is undetermined. The better agreement between TRBJ2-7 and the DNA end casts doubt on the J call. Germline lookup yields CDR1 SGHTA and CDR2 FQGNSA. The CDR3 is 12 residues long. The CDR3 DNA follows: TGTGCCAGCAGCTCCTACAGTTACGAGCAGTACTTC. Protein product: CASSSYSYEQYF.

In DNA form, the CDR3 reads TGCGCCAGCAGCTTGGGTCCGGGGTCGAACACTGAAGCTTTCTTT. Amino acids: CASSLGPGSNTEAFF. V gene TRBV5-1 combines with J gene TRBJ1-1; D gene unclear. CDR3 length equals 15 residues. V lost 0 bases and J lost 1, with 10 bases in between. CDR1 is SGHRS, CDR2 YFSETQ, per germline.

The chain recombines TRBV28 with TRBJ2-7; tentative D call: TRBD1 (5 bases). This CDR3 region has 19 residues. V was trimmed by 2 bases and J by 9 bases, leaving 32 bases between them. Germline V gene data show CDR1 as MDHEN and CDR2 as SYDVKM. The CDR3 loop is CASSLPRDSSRTLLSWQYF. The CDR3 DNA sequence: TGTGCCAGCAGTTTACCCCGAGACAGCTCTCGCACCCTATTGTCTTGGCAGTACTTC. Complete variable domain (other parts from reference TRBV28 and TRBJ2-7): DVKVTQSSRYLVKRTGEKVFLECVQDMDHENMFWYRQDPGLGLRLIYFSYDVKMKEKGDIPEGYSVSREKKERFSLILESASTNQTSMYLCASSLPRDSSRTLLSWQYFGPGTRLTVT.

With regard to this clone: One end of the junction does not line up with germline, which may come from a read error. This sequence joins TRBV6-6 and TRBJ2-5; the D gene could be TRBD1 or TRBD2 (5 bases each). Germline CDR1 MNHNY, CDR2 SVGAGI (reference sequence). This CDR3 is built from 13 residues. CDR3 amino acids: CAISEGRVETQYF. The CDR3 nucleotides read TGTGCCATCAGTGAGGGGCGGGTAGAGACCCAGTACTTC.

The chain joins TRBV5-1 to TRBJ2-7; 7 bases line up with TRBD1. This CDR3 has 16 residues. Trimming cost V 0 bases and J 0 bases; bases outside gene matches: 6. CDR1 and CDR2 (germline): SGHRS, YFSETQ. This chain's CDR3 is CASSLGQGLSSYEQYF. The DNA for the CDR3 is TGCGCCAGCAGCTTGGGACAGGGCTTGAGCTCCTACGAGCAGTACTTC.

This clone has just one count. The V and J genes are TRBV11-2 and TRBJ2-7, with D uncertain. V was cut by 5 bases and J by 0 bases, with 14 bases left in between. The CDR3 spans 15 residues. Germline CDR1 SGHAT, CDR2 FQNNGV. For the CDR3, the DNA is TGTGCCAGCAGCCCCCAGACTCGGGTCTCCTACGAGCAGTACTTC. Encoded protein: CASSPQTRVSYEQYF.

The chain recombines TRBV6-5 with TRBJ2-2; no firm D call. The CDR3 runs 15 residues. V was cut by 6 bases and J by 0 bases, with 11 bases left in between. Germline CDR1 MNHEY, CDR2 SVGAGI. The CDR3 bases are TGTGCCAGCAGCCTTAAGGGAACGAACACCGGGGAGCTGTTTTTT. It is translated as CASSLKGTNTGELFF.